The 21 T cell receptor beta chains below all came from one sample that was sequenced in a study of beta chain features in type 1 diabetes (dated by TCRdb to 2017 to 2018). The method was the immunoSEQ multiplex PCR assay. All of the isolated RNA was reverse transcribed with the High Capacity cDNA Reverse Transcription Kit, so expressed TCRB transcripts were sequenced. Imported from immuneACCESS, the table was reduced by TCRdb to in-frame sequences with V and J called. These copies leave out some clones; in studies compared against another copy, an unresolved V gene accounts for under half, and the cause of the remainder is not known. The sample contains around 200,000 clones, approximately 13% of them found a single time. Of the sample, 0.62% falls within the top ten clones. The material sequenced was central memory CD4+ T cells from blood. The receptors were sampled from a woman between 18 and 29 years old in good health.

This clone has only a few counts. The rearrangement uses TRBV6-6 and TRBJ2-5, with D tentatively TRBD2 (5 bases). Trimming pared 3 bases from V and 3 bases from J, leaving 11 bases between. CDR3 length: 14 residues. Germline assignment: CDR1 MNHNY and CDR2 SVGAGI (reference sequence). In DNA form, the CDR3 reads TGTGCCAGCAGTTATGGGAGTGGGGAAGAGACCCAGTACTTC. It translates to CASSYGSGEETQYF.

The J gene is TRBJ2-3, the V gene TRBV7-2, with D unresolved. This CDR3 has 16 amino acids. V was trimmed by 0 bases and J by 0 bases, leaving 10 bases between them. Germline V gene lookup returns CDR1 SGHTA and CDR2 FQGNSA. Written as DNA, the CDR3 is TGTGCCAGCAGCTTAGCGTCTGCGATTAGCACAGATACGCAGTATTTT. Protein: CASSLASAISTDTQYF.

This clone was seen ten or more times. J is TRBJ2-7 and V is TRBV5-5; 12 bases agree with TRBD1. This CDR3 has 16 amino acids. The V gene's germline CDR1 is SGHKS and CDR2 YYEKEE (reference sequence). With V trimmed by 4 bases and J by 7 bases, 12 bases remained unmatched. The CDR3 DNA follows: TGTGCCAGCAGCCCTGACCCGGGACAGGGGGCGCGGGAGCAGTACTTC. Protein product: CASSPDPGQGAREQYF.

This clone was seen only once. The V gene is TRBV19, the J gene TRBJ1-1; 7 bases line up with TRBD1. The CDR3 covers 16 residues. The germline V gene has CDR1 LNHDA and CDR2 SQIVND (reference sequence). V lost 4 bases, J lost 1 base, and 9 bases stayed unmatched. CDR3 DNA sequence: TGTGCCAGTAGTACTCGACAGGGAGCGGAGAACACTGAAGCTTTCTTT. This codes for CASSTRQGAENTEAFF.

This clone has more than one count but fewer than ten. The chain couples TRBV7-3 to TRBJ1-1; 7 bases agree with TRBD1. Germline V gene lookup returns CDR1 SGHTA and CDR2 FQGTGA. Trimming cost V 3 bases and J 4 bases; bases outside gene matches: 8. The CDR3 contains 15 residues. The CDR3 region is CASSFWQGGGTEAFF. As DNA, the CDR3 is TGTGCCAGCAGCTTCTGGCAGGGGGGCGGCACTGAAGCTTTCTTT. The full variable domain, with the rest looked up from reference TRBV7-3 and TRBJ1-1, is GAGVSQTPSNKVTEKGKYVELRCDPISGHTALYWYRQSLGQGPEFLIYFQGTGAADDSGLPNDRFFAVRPEGSVSTLKIQRTERGDSAVYLCASSFWQGGGTEAFFGQGTRLTVV.

Only a few counts were recorded for this clone. V and J are TRBV7-2 and TRBJ2-5, with D possibly TRBD1 on 6 matching bases. V was pared by 2 bases and J by 2 bases, with 12 bases between. CDR3 size: 15 residues. The germline V gene encodes CDR1 SGHTA and CDR2 FQGNSA. Here the CDR3 reads CASSLRYGQQETQYF. The CDR3 DNA follows: TGTGCCAGCAGCTTACGCTATGGACAGCAAGAGACCCAGTACTTC.

The chain couples TRBV2 to TRBJ2-7, with unresolved D. The CDR3 loop spans 11 amino acids. Germline V gene sequence: CDR1 SNHLY, CDR2 FYNNEI. V was cut by 8 bases and J by 2 bases, with 7 bases left in between. CDR3 region: CASEKTYEQYF. CDR3 DNA: TGTGCCAGCGAGAAAACCTACGAGCAGTACTTC.

The chain carries TRBV9 and TRBJ1-4; no definite D call. CDR3 length: 15 amino acids. V was trimmed by 0 bases and J by 5 bases, leaving 11 bases between them. Per the germline V gene, CDR1 is SGDLS and CDR2 is YYNGEE. Here the CDR3 DNA reads TGTGCCAGCAGCGTAGCTACGGGGTTAAATGAAAAACTGTTTTTT. As protein: CASSVATGLNEKLFF.

The chain carries TRBV11-2 and TRBJ1-1; TRBD1 aligns across 7 bases. There are 14 residues in the CDR3. Germline CDR1 is SGHAT and CDR2 is FQNNGV. With 1 base clipped from V and 7 bases from J, the junction kept 6 bases outside the gene matches. The CDR3: CASSLVQGVGEAFF. The DNA of the CDR3 is TGTGCCAGCAGCTTAGTTCAGGGGGTGGGTGAAGCTTTCTTT.

The J gene is TRBJ1-1, the V gene TRBV5-1, with D perhaps matching TRBD1 (5 bases). The CDR3 has 16 amino acids. V was pared by 0 bases and J by 1 base, with 13 bases between. CDR1 SGHRS and CDR2 YFSETQ come from the germline V gene. CDR3 coding DNA: TGCGCCAGCAGCTTGGGCTCAGGGTCGAAGAACACTGAAGCTTTCTTT. Encoded protein: CASSLGSGSKNTEAFF.

This clone was counted many times. The chain combines TRBV28 with TRBJ2-7; TRBD2 matches at 11 bases. J was trimmed by 1 base and V by 6 bases; bases with no gene match: 8. The germline CDR1 and CDR2 sequences are MDHEN and SYDVKM. There are 16 residues in the CDR3. CDR3 in amino acids: CASSYLGLAASYEQYF. Here the CDR3 DNA reads TGTGCCAGCAGCTACCTGGGACTAGCGGCTTCCTACGAGCAGTACTTC.

This clone was counted only a few times. The rearrangement joins TRBV19 to TRBJ2-7, with 9 bases fitting TRBD2. V lost 0 bases, J lost 6 bases, and 6 bases stayed unmatched. Germline-derived CDR1 and CDR2 are LNHDA and SQIVND (reference sequence). The length of the CDR3 is 15 residues. The CDR3 here is CASSIEISGSSEQYF. In nucleotides, the CDR3 is TGTGCCAGTAGTATAGAGATTAGCGGGAGCAGCGAGCAGTACTTC.

This clone was picked up many times. This rearrangement joins TRBV5-4 to TRBJ2-3, with 9 bases lining up with TRBD1. The V gene end was trimmed by 0 bases and the J gene end by 1 base; junction bases not matched to a gene: 3. The germline V gene has CDR1 SGHNT and CDR2 YYREEE (reference sequence). CDR3 length: 16 amino acids. CDR3 region: CASSLGTGARTDTQYF. The CDR3 DNA sequence: TGTGCCAGCAGCTTGGGGACAGGGGCTCGCACAGATACGCAGTATTTT.

This sequence joins TRBV7-8 and TRBJ2-2; 9 bases are shared with TRBD2. V trimming: 5 bases; J trimming: 2 bases; junction bases outside the gene matches: 9. Germline values: CDR1 SGHVS, CDR2 FQNEAQ. The CDR3 sequence is 17 residues long. CDR3 in amino acids: CASSPFLLAGNTGELFF. The CDR3 nucleotides are TGTGCCAGCAGCCCTTTCTTGCTAGCGGGAAACACCGGGGAGCTGTTTTTT.

The rearrangement uses TRBV4-1 and TRBJ2-2; TRBD1 is a possible D gene (5 bases). Germline CDR1 reads MGHRA; CDR2 reads YSYEKL. Trimming removed 4 bases from V and 4 bases from J, with 16 bases in between. This CDR3 spans 16 amino acids. Written as DNA, the CDR3 is TGCGCCAGCAGCCCGGACACACGATGGACCACCGGGGAGCTGTTTTTT. Amino acid sequence: CASSPDTRWTTGELFF.

A word on this clone: At one end, the junction sequence differs from germline, possibly due to a read error. The chain carries TRBV19 and TRBJ2-7; 7 nucleotides agree with TRBD1. CDR3 length: 10 residues. CDR1 is LNHDA, CDR2 SQIVND, per germline (reference sequence). The chain's CDR3 is CARTIWTGPF. The CDR3 nucleotides read TGTGCCAGGACGATATGGACAGGTCCATTC.

CDR3 loop: CASSSDRVPGNTIYF. The CDR3 coding sequence is TGTGCCAGCAGCTCAGACAGGGTGCCTGGAAACACCATATATTTT. This chain uses TRBV7-9 with TRBJ1-3, with TRBD1 matching 7 bases. Looked up from germline, CDR1 is SEHNR and CDR2 is FQNEAQ (reference sequence). The CDR3 extends over 15 amino acids. V was pared by 4 bases and J by 2 bases, with 5 bases of the junction left unmatched.

The chain joins TRBV15 to TRBJ2-3; D call uncertain. The CDR3 runs 15 residues. The germline V gene encodes CDR1 LNHNV and CDR2 YYDKDF (reference sequence). Trimming removed 0 bases from V and 4 bases from J, with 11 bases in between. The CDR3: CATSRDHVASDTQYF. CDR3 nucleotides: TGTGCCACCAGCAGAGATCACGTAGCATCAGATACGCAGTATTTT.

This clone has a handful of counts. This chain uses TRBV5-1 with TRBJ2-7; D may be TRBD1 (5 bases). Germline V CDR1 and CDR2: SGHRS, YFSETQ. The CDR3 length is 13 residues. Trimming took 0 bases from V and 3 from J, leaving 7 bases between them. The CDR3 nucleotides are TGCGCCAGCAGCTTGGCCACAGGCTACGAGCAGTACTTC. Translation gives CASSLATGYEQYF.

This clone turned up a few times. This rearrangement joins TRBV29-1 to TRBJ1-5; D unresolved. The CDR3 is 13 residues long. Trimming stripped 4 bases from V and 4 bases from J, with 11 bases between. CDR1 is SQVTM, CDR2 ANQGSEA, per germline. DNA for the CDR3: TGCAGCGTTGGGCGGGGTTTAAATCAGCCCCAGCATTTT. It yields the protein CSVGRGLNQPQHF.

The chain couples TRBV12-2 to TRBJ2-7; no DNA check was done on the table's D call, TRBD2. TRBV12-2 has pseudogene status. The CDR3 has 14 residues. CDR3 sequence: CASRLALTSHEQYF. The CDR3 DNA is TGTGCAAGTCGCTTAGCGTTAACTAGCCACGAGCAGTACTTC.